This paragraph covers one TCR beta chain sequence. Its antigen is undetermined. The RNA usage for each TCR library was 3500 ng of total RNA. TCRdb re-called the 5' RACE reads and shows each CDR3 protein once, DNA omitted. The sample features fewer than 550,000 distinct CDR3 sequences, with roughly 2.2% in its top ten. Donors gave 2.5 ml of blood apiece. The data are from a study of monozygotic twins with inflammatory bowel disease. Overall study findings and caveats: Comparison of concordant versus discordant twins revealed no difference in repertoire similarity, possibly due to limited power.

Sequenced sample: blood. This sequence originates from a human donor with ulcerative colitis or Crohn's disease, or a healthy co-twin of an affected twin (not recorded which).

The CDR3 is CATSDPDRAGDTQYF. This chain connects TRBV24-1 to TRBJ2-3; with no DNA, the TCRdb D assignment of TRBD1 cannot be verified. Per the germline V gene, CDR1 is KGHDR and CDR2 is SFDVKD. CDR3 length: 15 residues.